Listed below are T cell receptor beta chains from one sample, sequenced in a study of blood T cell repertoires in COVID-19. The data were produced by immunoSEQ multiplex PCR, yet TCRdb's version contains in-frame clones alone and is incomplete. The profile covers some 330,000 clones, with 87% appearing a single time and roughly 2% taken by the ten largest. The sequenced material came from PBMCs or T cells enriched from blood (not recorded which). The receptors come from a man aged 40-49 years in a cohort exposed to, infected with or recovered from COVID-19 (not recorded which). The CDR3 runs from the conserved cysteine through the conserved F or W. Each record gives: J gene, clone size, D gene, V gene, CDR3 protein, CDR3 DNA. D genes are given only for firm matches. The size of a clone is reported for some rows only, either as once, few or many, or as a class for expanded clones.

j_gene: TRBJ1-1
abundance: -
d_gene: TRBD1
v_gene: TRBV2
CDR3aa: CASSFGQATEAFF
CDR3nt: TGTGCCAGCAGCTTCGGACAGGCCACTGAAGCTTTCTTT

j_gene: TRBJ1-2
abundance: few
d_gene: TRBD1
v_gene: TRBV7-8
CDR3aa: CASSRGQNYGYTF
CDR3nt: TGTGCCAGCAGCCGGGGACAGAACTATGGCTACACCTTC

j_gene: TRBJ1-6
abundance: few
d_gene: -
v_gene: TRBV6-4
CDR3aa: CASSDTETAPLHF
CDR3nt: TGTGCCAGCAGTGACACGGAGACGGCACCCCTCCACTTT

j_gene: TRBJ2-3
abundance: -
d_gene: TRBD2
v_gene: TRBV18
CDR3aa: CASSPPARGGDTQYF
CDR3nt: TGTGCCAGCTCACCACCAGCGCGGGGGGGAGATACGCAGTATTTT

j_gene: TRBJ1-5
abundance: -
d_gene: -
v_gene: TRBV5-1
CDR3aa: CASSLGGSSNQPQHF
CDR3nt: TGCGCCAGCAGCTTAGGGGGATCTAGCAATCAGCCCCAGCATTTT

j_gene: TRBJ2-3
abundance: -
d_gene: -
v_gene: TRBV21-1
CDR3aa: CASSKGSPGRGPIGNTQYF
CDR3nt: TGTGCCAGCAGCAAAGGAAGCCCGGGCCGGGGTCCCATCGGGAATACGCAGTATTTT

j_gene: TRBJ1-1
abundance: -
d_gene: -
v_gene: TRBV9
CDR3aa: CASSVALSLSGAFF
CDR3nt: TGTGCCAGCAGCGTAGCTCTTTCGCTATCCGGAGCTTTCTTT

j_gene: TRBJ1-5
abundance: once
d_gene: TRBD1
v_gene: TRBV16
CDR3aa: CASSERDRGRDQPQHF
CDR3nt: TGTGCCAGCAGCGAACGGGACAGGGGAAGGGATCAGCCCCAGCATTTT

j_gene: TRBJ2-7
abundance: -
d_gene: TRBD1
v_gene: TRBV19
CDR3aa: CASTGQTYEQYF
CDR3nt: TGTGCCAGTACGGGACAGACCTACGAGCAGTACTTC

j_gene: TRBJ2-7
abundance: -
d_gene: TRBD2
v_gene: TRBV28
CDR3aa: CASSLSTSGSYEQYF
CDR3nt: TGTGCCAGCAGTTTATCCACTAGCGGATCCTACGAGCAGTACTTC

j_gene: TRBJ2-7
abundance: few
d_gene: -
v_gene: TRBV7-2
CDR3aa: CASSLGQGYSYEQYF
CDR3nt: TGTGCCAGCAGCTTAGGCCAGGGATACTCCTACGAGCAGTACTTC

j_gene: TRBJ2-1
abundance: -
d_gene: -
v_gene: TRBV28
CDR3aa: CASIPGSYNEQFF
CDR3nt: TGTGCCAGCATTCCGGGGAGCTACAATGAGCAGTTCTTC

j_gene: TRBJ2-5
abundance: -
d_gene: TRBD2
v_gene: TRBV6-1
CDR3aa: CASSKGLAGASETQYF
CDR3nt: TGTGCCAGCAGTAAAGGACTAGCGGGAGCTTCAGAGACCCAGTACTTC

j_gene: TRBJ2-7
abundance: -
d_gene: -
v_gene: TRBV5-1
CDR3aa: CASSLGGSSSYEQYF
CDR3nt: TGCGCCAGCAGCTTGGGAGGGAGTTCTTCCTACGAGCAGTACTTC

j_gene: TRBJ2-7
abundance: -
d_gene: TRBD2
v_gene: TRBV5-1
CDR3aa: CASSPSDGGSSYEQYF
CDR3nt: TGCGCCAGCAGCCCAAGTGATGGCGGGAGCTCCTACGAGCAGTACTTC

j_gene: TRBJ1-5
abundance: -
d_gene: TRBD1
v_gene: TRBV12-3/TRBV12-4
CDR3aa: CASRSTGNQPQHF
CDR3nt: TGTGCCAGCAGGTCGACAGGGAACCAGCCCCAGCATTTT

j_gene: TRBJ2-7
abundance: -
d_gene: TRBD1
v_gene: TRBV7-8
CDR3aa: CASIQGGRGQKYEQYF
CDR3nt: TGTGCCAGCATCCAAGGGGGTAGGGGGCAGAAGTACGAGCAGTACTTC

j_gene: TRBJ2-2
abundance: -
d_gene: -
v_gene: TRBV2
CDR3aa: CASSGNRVKNTGELFF
CDR3nt: TGTGCCAGCAGTGGAAACAGGGTTAAAAACACCGGGGAGCTGTTTTTT

j_gene: TRBJ2-1
abundance: -
d_gene: TRBD1
v_gene: TRBV24-1
CDR3aa: CATSDSQGRNEQFF
CDR3nt: TGTGCCACCAGTGATTCACAGGGGCGGAATGAGCAGTTCTTC

j_gene: TRBJ2-7
abundance: -
d_gene: TRBD2
v_gene: TRBV13
CDR3aa: CASSRLAGGPEQYF
CDR3nt: TGTGCCAGCAGCCGACTAGCGGGAGGTCCCGAGCAGTACTTC